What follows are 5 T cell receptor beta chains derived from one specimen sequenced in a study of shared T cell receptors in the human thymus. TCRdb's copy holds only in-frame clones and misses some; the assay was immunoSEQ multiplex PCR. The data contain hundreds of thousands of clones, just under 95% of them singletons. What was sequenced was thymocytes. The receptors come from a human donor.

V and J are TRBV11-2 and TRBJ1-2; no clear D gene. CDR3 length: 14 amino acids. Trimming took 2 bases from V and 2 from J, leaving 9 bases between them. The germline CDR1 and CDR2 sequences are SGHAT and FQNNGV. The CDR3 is CASSLKHANYGYTF. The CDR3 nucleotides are TGTGCCAGCAGCTTAAAACACGCCAACTATGGCTACACCTTC.

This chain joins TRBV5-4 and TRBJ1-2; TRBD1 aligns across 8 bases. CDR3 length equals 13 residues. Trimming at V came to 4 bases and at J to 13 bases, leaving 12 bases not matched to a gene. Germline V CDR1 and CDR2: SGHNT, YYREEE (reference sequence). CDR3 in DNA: TGTGCCAGCAGCGTTTCAGGGGGCGGTGATGGCACCTTC. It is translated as CASSVSGGGDGTF.

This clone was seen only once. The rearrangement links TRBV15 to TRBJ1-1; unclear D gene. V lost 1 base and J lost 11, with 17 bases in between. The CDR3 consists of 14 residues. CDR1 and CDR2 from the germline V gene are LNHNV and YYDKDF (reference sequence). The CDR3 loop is CATSRANWPVLAFF. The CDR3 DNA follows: TGTGCCACCAGCAGAGCCAATTGGCCGGTTTTGGCTTTCTTT.

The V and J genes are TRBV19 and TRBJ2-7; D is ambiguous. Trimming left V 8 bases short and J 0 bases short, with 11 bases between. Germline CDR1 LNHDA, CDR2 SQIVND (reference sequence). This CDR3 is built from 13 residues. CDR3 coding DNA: TGTGCCAGTTTGCAGGCCGGCTCCTACGAGCAGTACTTC. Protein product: CASLQAGSYEQYF.

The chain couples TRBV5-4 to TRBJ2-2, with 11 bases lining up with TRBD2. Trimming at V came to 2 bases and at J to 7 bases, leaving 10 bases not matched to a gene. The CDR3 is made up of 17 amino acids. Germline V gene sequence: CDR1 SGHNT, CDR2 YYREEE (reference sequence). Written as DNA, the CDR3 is TGTGCCAGCAGCTTCGGTAGCGGGAGGGCCTGGGACGGGGAGCTGTTTTTT. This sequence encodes CASSFGSGRAWDGELFF.